What follows are 16 T cell receptor beta chains derived from one specimen sequenced in a study of blood T cell repertoires in COVID-19. Here immunoSEQ multiplex PCR was the method, and the copy in TCRdb shows in-frame clones only, minus some. Here the sample spans fewer than 60,000 clones, roughly 89% being singletons. Input material: peripheral blood. The origin of the receptors is a man between 45 and 60 years old with acute or convalescent COVID-19.

The chain joins TRBV2 to TRBJ1-2; TRBD1 aligns across 8 bases. Germline CDR1 is SNHLY and CDR2 is FYNNEI. The trim removed 5 bases at V and 2 bases at J, leaving 13 bases unmatched. The CDR3 has 17 residues. CDR3 DNA: TGTGCCAGCAGTTCCTTTATCGTCAGGGGGCAGAACTATGGCTACACCTTC. It encodes CASSSFIVRGQNYGYTF.

CDR3: CASSQDAGRIPIRNYGYTF. CDR3 coding DNA: TGCGCCAGCAGCCAAGATGCAGGCAGAATCCCCATCAGGAACTATGGCTACACCTTC. The V gene is TRBV4-1, the J gene TRBJ1-2; D not certain. The V gene's germline CDR1 is MGHRA and CDR2 YSYEKL. The ends were cut back, 0 bases at V and 2 bases at J, with 22 bases in the middle. The CDR3 runs 19 residues.

This clone was picked up one time. CDR3 coding DNA: TGTGCCATCACTCAAATAGCGGGGGGGCTCAATGAGCAGTTCTTC. As protein: CAITQIAGGLNEQFF. The gene calls are TRBV10-3 and TRBJ2-1, with TRBD2 matching over 11 bases. Germline CDR1 is ENHRY and CDR2 is SYGVKD. The CDR3 spans 15 residues. Trimming removed 7 bases from V and 6 bases from J; junction bases left unmatched: 8.

The genes are TRBV5-4 and TRBJ2-5; 14 bases fit TRBD2. Per germline, CDR1 SGHNT and CDR2 YYREEE (reference sequence). V lost 0 bases, J lost 6 bases, and 4 bases stayed unmatched. The CDR3 loop spans 16 amino acids. The CDR3 nucleotides are TGTGCCAGCAGCTTGGGGGGGACTAGCGGGAGACAGACCCAGTACTTC. Translation: CASSLGGTSGRQTQYF.

The chain recombines TRBV18 with TRBJ2-1, with 8 bases fitting TRBD2. CDR3 length: 16 amino acids. Germline-derived CDR1 and CDR2 are KGHSH and LQKENI. V dropped 3 bases and J dropped 3; count of bases not matched to a gene: 7. The DNA for the CDR3 is TGTGCCAGCTCACCTAATTCCGGGACTAGCTACAATGAGCAGTTCTTC. This codes for CASSPNSGTSYNEQFF.

The CDR3 spells CASMTLDLSGNTIYF. The CDR3 nucleotides are TGTGCCAGCATGACTCTGGATCTCTCTGGAAACACCATATATTTT. The chain is built from TRBV6-5 and TRBJ1-3, with unresolved D. Per the germline V gene, CDR1 is MNHEY and CDR2 is SVGAGI. This CDR3 has 15 residues. The V gene lost 7 bases and the J gene lost 0 bases, with 13 bases spanning the gap.

The chain uses TRBV7-3 and TRBJ2-4, with TRBD2 matching 8 bases. Trimming at V came to 0 bases and at J to 8 bases, leaving 3 bases not matched to a gene. The CDR3 consists of 14 residues. Germline assignment: CDR1 SGHTA and CDR2 FQGTGA. The CDR3 here is CASSLTSGEDIQYF. In DNA, the CDR3 is TGTGCCAGCAGCTTAACTAGCGGGGAAGACATTCAGTACTTC.

The CDR3 DNA sequence: TGTGCCACCTCCCAAAGCGGACAGAATAGCAATCAGCCCCAGCATTTT. It codes for CATSQSGQNSNQPQHF. J is TRBJ1-5 and V is TRBV19; the D gene is possibly TRBD1 (6 bases). The germline V and J ends were trimmed by 10 bases and 0 bases, with 19 bases remaining between them. Germline assignment: CDR1 LNHDA and CDR2 SQIVND (reference sequence). The length of the CDR3 is 16 residues.

A single count supports this clone. This chain links TRBV4-1 with TRBJ2-7; TRBD2 might be the D (5 bases). The V end was cut by 3 bases, the J end by 0 bases, with 9 bases between. From germline, CDR1 is MGHRA and CDR2 YSYEKL. There are 14 residues in the CDR3. The CDR3 loop is CASSHPRGSYEQYF. The CDR3, as DNA: TGCGCCAGCAGCCATCCCCGGGGCTCCTACGAGCAGTACTTC.

The CDR3 loop reads CATSGTGDYEQYF. CDR3 nucleotides: TGTGCCACCAGCGGCACAGGGGACTACGAGCAGTACTTC. The V call is TRBV15, the J call TRBJ2-7, with TRBD1 matching 7 bases. The V and J ends lost 5 bases and 3 bases, in that order; junction bases with no gene match: 4. Germline V gives CDR1 LNHNV, CDR2 YYDKDF (reference sequence). This CDR3 has 13 amino acids.

The chain has TRBV18 and TRBJ1-2, with D possibly TRBD1 on 6 matching bases. The V and J ends lost 2 bases and 6 bases respectively, with 10 bases between them. The CDR3 is 13 amino acids. Germline lookup yields CDR1 KGHSH and CDR2 LQKENI. The CDR3 loop reads CASSPRGGDGYTF. The CDR3 bases are TGTGCCAGCTCACCAAGAGGGGGTGATGGCTACACCTTC.

The V and J genes are TRBV4-2 and TRBJ2-5; 12 nucleotides line up with TRBD2. CDR1 and CDR2 from the germline V gene are LGHNA and YNFKEQ. V trimming: 2 bases; J trimming: 1 base; junction bases outside the gene matches: 5. The CDR3 loop spans 17 amino acids. The CDR3 reads CASSQRGLAGPQETQYF. In DNA, the CDR3 is TGTGCCAGCAGCCAACGGGGACTAGCGGGTCCCCAAGAGACCCAGTACTTC.

This rearrangement joins TRBV10-2 to TRBJ1-5, with unresolved D. In germline, CDR1 is WSHSY, CDR2 SAAADI. The CDR3 is 15 residues long. The V end was cut by 6 bases, the J end by 0 bases, with 12 bases between. CDR3 sequence: CASREGHNSNQPQHF. In nucleotides, the CDR3 is TGCGCCAGCAGGGAGGGCCATAATAGCAATCAGCCCCAGCATTTT.

The CDR3 spells CASSVGTGQNQPQHF. In nucleotides, the CDR3 is TGTGCCAGCAGCGTAGGGACAGGGCAGAATCAGCCCCAGCATTTT. The V and J genes are TRBV9 and TRBJ1-5; 8 bases agree with TRBD1. The germline CDR1 and CDR2 sequences are SGDLS and YYNGEE. This CDR3 contains 15 residues. V lost 0 bases to trimming and J lost 4 bases; unmatched junction nucleotides: 3.

The genes are TRBV19 and TRBJ2-7, with D possibly TRBD1 on 7 matching bases. V was shortened by 5 bases and J by 0 bases, with 11 bases between the two germline ends. The germline V gene has CDR1 LNHDA and CDR2 SQIVND (reference sequence). The CDR3 loop spans 14 amino acids. DNA for the CDR3: TGTGCCAGTAGTCGGAGGGACAGCTCCTACGAGCAGTACTTC. Translating it yields CASSRRDSSYEQYF.

This clone has a single count. This chain connects TRBV19 to TRBJ2-7, with 8 bases aligning to TRBD1. In germline, CDR1 is LNHDA, CDR2 SQIVND (reference sequence). The CDR3 sequence is 14 residues long. The ends lost 6 bases at V and 1 base at J; junction bases unmatched: 5. CDR3 nucleotide sequence: TGTGCCAGTAGCATTACAGGGGGGTCCTACGAGCAGTACTTC. Translated: CASSITGGSYEQYF.